One TCR beta chain is described in this entry. The antigen is not known. Each patient came to thyroid surgery without any prior treatment (of any kind). This sample stems from a study of metastatic and nonmetastatic thyroid tumors. Study conclusions and caveats: Benign nodules were reported to have significantly lower TCR beta diversity than malignant thyroid tumors, in blood and tumor.

TCRdb re-called clones via MiXCR from the PCR reads. The data show 6,100 or so clones, about 32% seen once. Germline-derived CDR1 and CDR2 are DFQATT and SNEGSKA (reference sequence). V lost 0 bases to trimming and J lost 7 bases, with 13 bases between them. The CDR3 consists of 13 residues. The clonotype originates from a female donor with papillary thyroid cancer or a benign thyroid nodule (not recorded which). Some clones in this sample may be carry-over from other donors' samples. This chain uses TRBV20-1 with TRBJ2-7, with D possibly being TRBD2 (5 bases). The sample comprised tumor tissue. The CDR3, as DNA: TGCAGTGCTAGAGATAGGCGGACTCGGGAGCAGTACTTC. Translation: CSARDRRTREQYF.